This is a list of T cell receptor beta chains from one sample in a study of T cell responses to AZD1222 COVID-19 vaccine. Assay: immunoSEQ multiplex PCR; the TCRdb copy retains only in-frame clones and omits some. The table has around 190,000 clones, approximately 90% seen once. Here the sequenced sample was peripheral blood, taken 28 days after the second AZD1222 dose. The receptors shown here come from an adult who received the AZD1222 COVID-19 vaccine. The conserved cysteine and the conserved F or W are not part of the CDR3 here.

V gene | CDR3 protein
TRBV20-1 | SVRAGETQY
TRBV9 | ASARTGADTQY
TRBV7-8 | ASSLGQGATDTQY
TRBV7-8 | ASSDGRRAF
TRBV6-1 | ASAGANSNQPQH
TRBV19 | ASSIGQLNNSPLH
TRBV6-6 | ASRLLVIQANGELF
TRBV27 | ASRPSGLGSKNIQY
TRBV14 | ASSRGRYEQY
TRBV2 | ASRYTGTGRSPLH
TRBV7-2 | ASSLRGNSGNTIY
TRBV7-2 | ASSLNRRAPEAF
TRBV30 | AWSTVGYT
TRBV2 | ASSRQGAYNEQF
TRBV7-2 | ASSRRRSSYNSPLH
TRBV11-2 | ASSKTGRDYNEQF
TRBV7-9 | ASSRLALYNEQF
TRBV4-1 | ASSQGANNEKLF
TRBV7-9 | ASSLGQARGSYNSPLH
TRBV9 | ASSVPSDRANTGELF
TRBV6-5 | ASRKGQSSGNTIY
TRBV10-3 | ATGLAGGNEQF
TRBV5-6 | ASSLGMARGNTIY
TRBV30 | AWSVGDSYEQY
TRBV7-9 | ASSFTGGGGYT
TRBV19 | ASTDRRASGTRY
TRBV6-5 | ASSSDDRVSDGYT
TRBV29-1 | SVNGQISYNEQF
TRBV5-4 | ASSTSGGNREAF
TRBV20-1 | TFGGRETQY
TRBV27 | ASSPRKPTGELF
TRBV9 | ASSVGRGYREQF
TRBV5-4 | ASSLVSGAYNEQF
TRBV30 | AWRAGTSGVSYNEQF
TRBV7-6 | ASSNRDRGYGYT
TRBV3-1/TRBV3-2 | ASTPGSYNEQF
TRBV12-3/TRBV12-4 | ASRGGGGGYT
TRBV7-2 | ASSSPGASGNTIY
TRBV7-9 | ASSQTSGGTEAF
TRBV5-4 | ASSPGLAGGRNNEQF
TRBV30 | AWSGTGETQPQH
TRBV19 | ASSPRLAGVSSYNEQF